The 20 T cell receptor beta chains listed next were all sequenced from one sample in a study of cytomegalovirus exposure and HLA in healthy donors. The PCR made use of 60 Vbeta and 13 Jbeta primers. The repertoire was sequenced with immunoSEQ multiplex PCR; TCRdb's copy has only in-frame clones and lacks some. Among under 200,000 clones listed, approximately 67% were seen once. The sample taken for sequencing was PBMCs. The origin of the receptors is a man between 35 and 55 years old in good health and CMV-seronegative.

This clone was detected a few times. The J gene is TRBJ2-4, the V gene TRBV5-8; 7 bases align to TRBD2. V was pared by 0 bases and J by 3 bases, with 9 bases of the junction left unmatched. Looked up from germline, CDR1 is SGHTS and CDR2 is YDEGEE. This CDR3 spans 17 amino acids. The CDR3 protein is CASSLVYGGGGKNIQYF. The CDR3 DNA is TGTGCCAGCAGCTTGGTCTACGGCGGGGGAGGCAAAAACATTCAGTACTTC. The full variable domain, with the rest looked up from reference TRBV5-8 and TRBJ2-4, is EAGVTQSPTHLIKTRGQQATLRCSPISGHTSVYWYQQALGLGLQFLLWYDEGEERNRGNFPPRFSGRQFPNYSSELNVNALELEDSALYLCASSLVYGGGGKNIQYFGAGTRLSVL.

The rearrangement links TRBV5-1 to TRBJ2-5; D not resolved. CDR3 size: 15 residues. Germline V gene lookup returns CDR1 SGHRS and CDR2 YFSETQ. V was clipped by 0 bases and J by 4 bases, with 13 bases between them. CDR3 nucleotide sequence: TGCGCCAGCAGCTTGGGCCCCGGGTCTGGAGAGACCCAGTACTTC. Amino acids: CASSLGPGSGETQYF. The full variable domain, its missing parts supplied by reference TRBV5-1 and TRBJ2-5, is KAGVTQTPRYLIKTRGQQVTLSCSPISGHRSVSWYQQTPGQGLQFLFEYFSETQRNKGNFPGRFSGRQFSNSRSEMNVSTLELGDSALYLCASSLGPGSGETQYFGPGTRLLVL.

The rearrangement links TRBV6-1 to TRBJ1-4; D may be TRBD1 (5 bases). Germline-derived CDR1 and CDR2 are MNHNS and SASEGT. V was trimmed by 5 bases and J by 4 bases, leaving 11 bases between them. This CDR3 has 14 amino acids. The CDR3 DNA reads TGTGCCAGCAGTCCGACAGCTGATAATGAAAAACTGTTTTTT. It is translated as CASSPTADNEKLFF.

The chain links TRBV7-8 to TRBJ2-4; 9 bases match TRBD1. This CDR3 region has 17 residues. Trimming cost V 0 bases and J 1 base; bases outside gene matches: 4. The germline gives CDR1 SGHVS, CDR2 FQNEAQ. The CDR3 DNA reads TGTGCCAGCAGCTTAGCGCCCGGGACAGGGGCCAAAAACATTCAGTACTTC. Encoded protein: CASSLAPGTGAKNIQYF.

The V call is TRBV9, the J call TRBJ2-1; D perhaps matches TRBD1 (6 bases). Germline V gene sequence: CDR1 SGDLS, CDR2 YYNGEE. Trimming pared 3 bases from V and 5 bases from J, leaving 15 bases between. There are 15 residues in the CDR3. Here the CDR3 reads CASSATGNIDNEQFF. The CDR3 bases are TGTGCCAGCAGCGCGACAGGAAACATCGACAATGAGCAGTTCTTC. Full variable domain (rest looked up from reference TRBV9 and TRBJ2-1): DSGVTQTPKHLITATGQRVTLRCSPRSGDLSVYWYQQSLDQGLQFLIQYYNGEERAKGNILERFSAQQFPDLHSELNLSSLELGDSALYFCASSATGNIDNEQFFGPGTRLTVL.

A word on this clone: A read error may produce the germline difference seen at one junction end. The rearrangement links TRBV7-9 to TRBJ2-5, with a possible D match to TRBD2 (6 bases). CDR1 and CDR2 (germline): SEHNR, FQNEAQ (reference sequence). The CDR3 covers 14 residues. The CDR3 region has the DNA TGTTCCAGCAGCTCCTCCCTAGCGAAGCAGACCCAGTACTTC. Translating it yields CSSSSSLAKQTQYF. The entire variable domain, with the rest obtained from reference TRBV7-9 and TRBJ2-5, is as follows: DTGVSQNPRHKITKRGQNVTFRCDPISEHNRLYWYRQTLGQGPEFLTYFQNEAQLEKSRLLSDRFSAERPKGSFSTLEIQRTEQGDSAMYLCSSSSSLAKQTQYFGPGTRLLVL.

The genes are TRBV5-1 and TRBJ2-3; 14 positions match TRBD2. This CDR3 is built from 18 residues. CDR1 is SGHRS, CDR2 YFSETQ, per germline. With 8 bases clipped from V and 4 bases from J, the junction kept 15 bases outside the gene matches. The CDR3 DNA reads TGCGCCAGTTGGGGGGGACTAGCGGGGGCGGAGGTCGCAGATACGCAGTATTTT. Translating it yields CASWGGLAGAEVADTQYF. The full variable domain, completed using reference TRBV5-1 and TRBJ2-3, is KAGVTQTPRYLIKTRGQQVTLSCSPISGHRSVSWYQQTPGQGLQFLFEYFSETQRNKGNFPGRFSGRQFSNSRSEMNVSTLELGDSALYLCASWGGLAGAEVADTQYFGPGTRLTVL.

V gene TRBV6-1 combines with J gene TRBJ2-3; D may be TRBD1 (6 bases). The V gene's germline CDR1 is MNHNS and CDR2 SASEGT. The V end was cut by 11 bases, the J end by 1 base, with 16 bases between. This CDR3 spans 14 amino acids. CDR3 DNA sequence: TGTGCCGGACGAGGGGGTTGGGGCACAGATACGCAGTATTTT. Amino acids: CAGRGGWGTDTQYF.

This clone has a handful of counts. The chain uses TRBV28 and TRBJ1-2; no clear D. The CDR3 length is 13 residues. Trimming pared 3 bases from V and 5 bases from J, leaving 10 bases between. The germline gives CDR1 MDHEN, CDR2 SYDVKM. The CDR3 DNA sequence: TGTGCCAGCAGTTTTCGCGGAGGATATGGCTACACCTTC. It codes for CASSFRGGYGYTF.

The chain is built from TRBV7-2 and TRBJ2-1; 8 positions match TRBD2. The CDR3 totals 14 residues. The V gene end was trimmed by 5 bases and the J gene end by 6 bases; junction bases not matched to a gene: 6. CDR1 is SGHTA and CDR2 is FQGNSA in the germline V gene. This chain's CDR3 is CASSPGLVFNEQFF. The CDR3 DNA sequence: TGTGCCAGCAGCCCGGGACTAGTTTTCAATGAGCAGTTCTTC.

This clone was counted between two and nine times. The chain uses TRBV7-3 and TRBJ2-7; a weak D match, TRBD2 (6 bases). The CDR3 extends over 16 amino acids. Deletions cut 1 base from V and 3 bases from J, with 16 bases between. Germline V lookup: CDR1 SGHTA, CDR2 FQGTGA. The CDR3 protein is CASSLRGEVQYYEQYF. The DNA of the CDR3 is TGTGCCAGCAGCTTAAGGGGGGAAGTCCAGTACTACGAGCAGTACTTC.

The CDR3 DNA sequence: TGTGCCAGCAGCTTGGGTGGGAGTGAGAATTCACCCCTCCACTTT. It translates to CASSLGGSENSPLHF. The rearrangement links TRBV5-4 to TRBJ1-6; D not resolved. The CDR3 totals 15 residues. V lost 0 bases and J lost 7, with 11 bases in between. The germline V gene has CDR1 SGHNT and CDR2 YYREEE (reference sequence).

With respect to this clone: Different DNA sequences within this sample yield the same CDR3. CDR3 loop: CASSDDYQETQYF. DNA for the CDR3: TGTGCCAGCAGCGACGACTACCAAGAGACCCAGTACTTC. The chain recombines TRBV2 with TRBJ2-5; no definite D call. V lost 6 bases, J lost 0 bases, and 8 bases lay in between. Looked up from germline, CDR1 is SNHLY and CDR2 is FYNNEI. The CDR3 is made up of 13 amino acids. The whole variable domain, remainder taken from reference TRBV2 and TRBJ2-5, is EPEVTQTPSHQVTQMGQEVILRCVPISNHLYFYWYRQILGQKVEFLVSFYNNEISEKSEIFDDQFSVERPDGSNFTLKIRSTKLEDSAMYFCASSDDYQETQYFGPGTRLLVL.

Here the CDR3 DNA reads TGTGCCAGCAGCGCCATAAGGGGGGACAGCACTACCTATGGCTACACCTTC. As protein: CASSAIRGDSTTYGYTF. The chain couples TRBV11-2 to TRBJ1-2, with TRBD1 identical over 7 bases. This CDR3 has 17 residues. V lost 5 bases to trimming and J lost 4 bases; unmatched junction nucleotides: 16. Germline loops: CDR1 SGHAT, CDR2 FQNNGV.

This chain uses TRBV6-5 with TRBJ1-5; possible D gene TRBD1, 6 bases. The V end was cut by 2 bases, the J end by 3 bases, with 8 bases between. Germline V lookup: CDR1 MNHEY, CDR2 SVGAGI. The CDR3 runs to 14 residues. This CDR3 is CASSYGQHNQPQHF. The DNA for the CDR3 is TGTGCCAGCAGTTACGGACAGCACAATCAGCCCCAGCATTTT.

The J gene is TRBJ2-5, the V gene TRBV28; 11 positions match TRBD2. The end of the DNA fits TRBJ2-7 better, so the J call may be wrong. The germline V gene has CDR1 MDHEN and CDR2 SYDVKM. The CDR3 sequence is 15 residues long. CDR3 sequence reads: CASRPGSGGAYEQYF. Here the CDR3 DNA reads TGTGCCAGCAGACCCGGTAGCGGGGGGGCCTACGAGCAGTACTTC.

The V and J genes are TRBV2 and TRBJ2-2, with a tentative D call TRBD1 (5 bases). CDR3 length: 15 residues. Germline V gives CDR1 SNHLY, CDR2 FYNNEI. The ends were cut back, 6 bases at V and 1 base at J, with 12 bases in the middle. This CDR3 is CASRAITGNTGELFF. The CDR3 bases are TGTGCCAGCAGGGCTATAACAGGGAACACCGGGGAGCTGTTTTTT.

The chain has TRBV7-9 and TRBJ1-2; D might be TRBD1 (6 bases). The CDR3 loop spans 15 amino acids. Trimming pared 7 bases from V and 4 bases from J, leaving 19 bases between. The germline V gene encodes CDR1 SEHNR and CDR2 FQNEAQ (reference sequence). CDR3 sequence reads: CASNDEDRPLYGYTF. CDR3 in DNA: TGTGCCAGCAACGACGAAGACAGGCCCCTCTATGGCTACACCTTC.

To note about this clone: The junction differs from germline at one of its ends, possibly a read error. The rearrangement links TRBV7-9 to TRBJ2-7; TRBD1 is a possible D gene (6 bases). From germline, CDR1 is SEHNR and CDR2 FQNEAQ (reference sequence). The CDR3 is 16 residues long. CDR3: CSSSFRQGPISYEQYF. CDR3 DNA sequence: TGTTCCAGCAGCTTCCGGCAGGGGCCTATCTCCTACGAGCAGTACTTC.

The chain links TRBV5-5 to TRBJ2-5; D remains ambiguous. Per germline, CDR1 SGHKS and CDR2 YYEKEE (reference sequence). Trimming took 2 bases from V and 4 from J, leaving 15 bases between them. The CDR3 is made up of 15 amino acids. The CDR3 protein is CASSFISQAGETQYF. CDR3 sequence (DNA): TGTGCCAGCAGCTTTATCTCCCAAGCTGGAGAGACCCAGTACTTC.